This entry concerns a single T cell receptor beta chain. Its antigen is not known. The data originate from a study of long-term antiretroviral therapy in people with HIV. None of the participants with HIV were treated outside the United States. The CDR3 sequence is 14 residues long. J gave up 3 bases and V 2 bases, and 4 bases lay outside the gene matches. The germline V gene encodes CDR1 SGDLS and CDR2 YYNGEE. Study-wide results and caveats: An increase in diversity followed ART, yet levels stayed below transplant donor controls. HIV repertoire CDR3 lengths ranged less widely than those of controls.

This was the immunoSEQ v3.0 assay at survey level. Assay used: immunoSEQ multiplex PCR; TCRdb lists only in-frame clones, some missing. The table lists around 20,000 clones, 65% to 85% of them singletons. The sequenced sample was unsorted PBMCs, obtained 0.6 years after starting antiretroviral therapy. The receptor's source is a woman aged 18 to 35 with HIV. V gene TRBV9 combines with J gene TRBJ2-5; the match to TRBD2 covers 7 bases. For the CDR3, the DNA is TGTGCCAGCAGCGTGGGACTAACCGAAGAGACCCAGTACTTC. Its translation: CASSVGLTEETQYF.